The 23 T cell receptor beta chains presented below share a single source sample, sequenced in a study of PD-L1 blockade in urothelial cancer. Libraries were prepared by immunoSEQ multiplex PCR; TCRdb keeps only in-frame clonotypes and omits some of them. The repertoire consists of about 82,000 clones, with 90% to 95% occurring once and the leading ten covering 8% to 9.5%. Sequenced here: PBMCs, sampled around atezolizumab (anti-PD-L1) treatment. All receptors derive from a man aged 55 to 69 with urothelial cancer.

This clone was picked up one time. The chain combines TRBV10-3 with TRBJ2-7; 10 nucleotides line up with TRBD1. Germline V gene sequence: CDR1 ENHRY, CDR2 SYGVKD. This CDR3 contains 15 residues. J gave up 3 bases and V 0 bases, and 2 bases lay outside the gene matches. The CDR3 here is CAISESGTGDYEQYF. The CDR3 coding sequence is TGTGCCATCAGTGAGTCAGGGACAGGGGACTACGAGCAGTACTTC.

The chain uses TRBV5-5 and TRBJ1-3; 8 bases are a match to TRBD1. The CDR3 extends over 15 amino acids. CDR1 SGHKS and CDR2 YYEKEE come from the germline V gene (reference sequence). With V trimmed by 3 bases and J by 4 bases, 6 bases remained unmatched. This chain's CDR3 is CASSYQTGAGNTIYF. The DNA for the CDR3 is TGTGCCAGCAGCTATCAGACAGGGGCGGGAAACACCATATATTTT.

The CDR3 coding sequence is TGTGCCAGCAGTATCCGGGGGGGCTACAATGAGCAGTTCTTC. Translating gives CASSIRGGYNEQFF. The V and J genes are TRBV28 and TRBJ2-1; 8 positions match TRBD2. Germline trimming cut 5 bases from V and 3 bases from J; bases unmatched to any gene: 3. Germline assignment: CDR1 MDHEN and CDR2 SYDVKM. This CDR3 is built from 14 residues.

The CDR3 loop reads CASSFDRGFHEQYF. The CDR3 DNA is TGTGCCAGCAGCTTCGACAGGGGTTTCCACGAGCAGTACTTC. This sequence joins TRBV11-2 and TRBJ2-7; the match to TRBD1 covers 8 bases. CDR3 size: 14 residues. V lost 3 bases, J lost 5 bases, and 6 bases stayed unmatched. The germline V gene encodes CDR1 SGHAT and CDR2 FQNNGV.

The chain employs TRBV11-1 and TRBJ2-7, with a tentative D call TRBD2 (6 bases). The germline CDR1 and CDR2 sequences are SGHAT and FQDESV (reference sequence). The ends were cut back, 2 bases at V and 0 bases at J, with 8 bases in the middle. The CDR3 loop spans 14 amino acids. CDR3 DNA: TGTGCCAGCAGCTTAAGCGGGCCCTCCTACGAGCAGTACTTC. Translating it yields CASSLSGPSYEQYF. Complete variable domain (other parts from reference TRBV11-1 and TRBJ2-7): EAEVAQSPRYKITEKSQAVAFWCDPISGHATLYWYRQILGQGPELLVQFQDESVVDDSQLPKDRFSAERLKGVDSTLKIQPAELGDSAMYLCASSLSGPSYEQYFGPGTRLTVT.

The J gene is TRBJ1-2, the V gene TRBV21-1; the table's D call TRBD1 went unverified against the DNA. TRBV21-1 is termed a pseudogene. The CDR3 consists of 16 residues. The CDR3 reads CASSKALKDRDYGYTF. CDR3 nucleotides: TGTGCCAGCAGCAAAGCGCTTAAGGACAGAGATTATGGCTACACCTTC.

The rearrangement links TRBV7-2 to TRBJ1-2, with TRBD1 identical over 7 bases. The CDR3 runs 15 residues. CDR1 is SGHTA, CDR2 FQGNSA, per germline. V shed 1 base and J 4 bases; nucleotides not matched to a gene: 6. The CDR3 DNA is TGTGCCAGCAGCTTAGATGGGTCAGGGGGCTATGGCTACACCTTC. Residues: CASSLDGSGGYGYTF. The full variable domain, completed using reference TRBV7-2 and TRBJ1-2, is GAGVSQSPSNKVTEKGKDVELRCDPISGHTALYWYRQSLGQGLEFLIYFQGNSAPDKSGLPSDRFSAERTGGSVSTLTIQRTQQEDSAVYLCASSLDGSGGYGYTFGSGTRLTVV.

The V call is TRBV4-2, the J call TRBJ2-5, with D unresolved. This CDR3 has 15 residues. V dropped 0 bases and J dropped 3 bases, with 11 bases sitting between them. Germline V gene sequence: CDR1 LGHNA, CDR2 YNFKEQ. The CDR3 loop reads CASSQDWAKEETQYF. Here the CDR3 DNA reads TGTGCCAGCAGCCAAGATTGGGCTAAAGAAGAGACCCAGTACTTC.

The table lists this clone with a few counts. The rearrangement joins TRBV30 to TRBJ1-6, with 8 bases that match TRBD1. The germline gives CDR1 GTSNPN, CDR2 SVGIG (reference sequence). The trim removed 0 bases at V and 7 bases at J, leaving 8 bases unmatched. The CDR3 runs to 16 residues. The DNA for the CDR3 is TGTGCCTGGAGTGTACGGACAGGGTTTTCGAATTCACCCCTCCACTTT. Residues: CAWSVRTGFSNSPLHF.

The CDR3 region has the DNA TGCGCCAGCAGCCAAGAGTTAGCGGGGGGGCGAGAGACCCAGTACTTC. It specifies CASSQELAGGRETQYF. The chain recombines TRBV4-3 with TRBJ2-5, with 11 bases fitting TRBD2. After removal of 0 bases from V and 4 bases from J, the junction contained 4 bases not matched to a gene. The CDR3 has 16 amino acids. CDR1 and CDR2 (germline): LGHNA, YSLEER.

The gene calls are TRBV30 and TRBJ1-1, with D perhaps matching TRBD1 (5 bases). In germline, CDR1 is GTSNPN, CDR2 SVGIG (reference sequence). The V and J ends lost 5 bases and 4 bases respectively, with 17 bases between them. This CDR3 has 14 amino acids. CDR3 coding DNA: TGTGCCTGGTTCCGGGCCACACAGGCCACTGAAGCTTTCTTT. Translation gives CAWFRATQATEAFF.

The rearrangement joins TRBV5-1 to TRBJ2-7; possibly TRBD1 for D (6 bases). Deletions cut 3 bases from V and 1 base from J, with 14 bases between. The CDR3 is made up of 15 amino acids. Germline CDR1 is SGHRS and CDR2 is YFSETQ. The CDR3: CASSSGQLPSYEQYF. The CDR3 DNA sequence: TGCGCCAGCAGCTCCGGACAGTTACCTTCCTACGAGCAGTACTTC.

The V gene is TRBV5-4, the J gene TRBJ2-7, with D possibly matching TRBD2 (5 bases). Germline CDR1 reads SGHNT; CDR2 reads YYREEE (reference sequence). Deletions cut 1 base from V and 6 bases from J, with 17 bases between. The CDR3 consists of 15 residues. This CDR3 is CASSLMSTVRGEQYF. DNA of the CDR3: TGTGCCAGCAGCTTGATGTCTACGGTCCGGGGCGAGCAGTACTTC.

CDR3 loop: CSARQETQYF. The DNA for the CDR3 is TGCAGTGCGAGGCAAGAGACCCAGTACTTC. The chain links TRBV20-1 to TRBJ2-5; no clear D. The CDR3 spans 10 residues. V lost 6 bases, J lost 2 bases, and 4 bases lay in between. Germline V lookup: CDR1 DFQATT, CDR2 SNEGSKA (reference sequence).

The V gene is TRBV27, the J gene TRBJ1-1; 7 bases match TRBD1. With 6 bases clipped from V and 0 bases from J, the junction kept 4 bases outside the gene matches. The CDR3 has 14 amino acids. Germline V gives CDR1 MNHEY, CDR2 SMNVEV (reference sequence). In DNA, the CDR3 is TGTGCCAGCAGGGTGACAGGGTTGAACACTGAAGCTTTCTTT. It translates to CASRVTGLNTEAFF.

V usage is TRBV9 and J usage is TRBJ2-3; D not resolved. CDR1 and CDR2 from the germline V gene are SGDLS and YYNGEE. The ends were cut back, 3 bases at V and 6 bases at J, with 11 bases in the middle. The CDR3 contains 13 residues. The DNA for the CDR3 is TGTGCCAGCAGCGGAGATGTACGTGATACGCAGTATTTT. This sequence encodes CASSGDVRDTQYF.

The table lists this clone with a count of one. The chain combines TRBV25-1 with TRBJ2-4, with no clear D. The V gene's germline CDR1 is MGHDK and CDR2 SYGVNS. This CDR3 contains 15 residues. V lost 3 bases to trimming and J lost 8 bases, with 17 bases between them. For the CDR3, the DNA is TGTGCCAGCAGTGACGGTGACTTGCCGTTGGACATTCAGTACTTC. Amino acids: CASSDGDLPLDIQYF.

This chain links TRBV25-1 with TRBJ1-5; a possible D gene is TRBD1 (6 bases). There are 14 residues in the CDR3. Germline lookup yields CDR1 MGHDK and CDR2 SYGVNS. V lost 1 base to trimming and J lost 2 bases, with 6 bases between them. The CDR3 is CASSESGGNQPQHF. The CDR3, as DNA: TGTGCCAGCAGTGAATCAGGGGGCAATCAGCCCCAGCATTTT.

The CDR3 here is CASSAAADGYTF. The CDR3 nucleotides read TGTGCCAGCAGTGCGGCGGCAGATGGCTACACCTTC. The chain links TRBV9 to TRBJ1-2; D call uncertain. Germline V gene data show CDR1 as SGDLS and CDR2 as YYNGEE. The V end lost 5 bases, the J end lost 6 bases, and 11 bases lay between the germline ends. This CDR3 has 12 residues.

This chain links TRBV5-1 with TRBJ2-7; the D is unclear. This CDR3 contains 14 residues. The V end lost 0 bases, the J end lost 2 bases, and 9 bases lay between the germline ends. Germline CDR1 reads SGHRS; CDR2 reads YFSETQ. The DNA of the CDR3 is TGCGCCAGCAGCTTGGCTTCGGGTCCCTACGAGCAGTACTTC. Protein sequence: CASSLASGPYEQYF. The complete variable domain, with remaining parts taken from reference TRBV5-1 and TRBJ2-7, reads KAGVTQTPRYLIKTRGQQVTLSCSPISGHRSVSWYQQTPGQGLQFLFEYFSETQRNKGNFPGRFSGRQFSNSRSEMNVSTLELGDSALYLCASSLASGPYEQYFGPGTRLTVT.

The CDR3 sequence: CAWSTPRLATYEQYF. Here the CDR3 DNA reads TGTGCCTGGAGCACACCCCGACTAGCTACCTACGAGCAGTACTTC. The genes are TRBV30 and TRBJ2-7; 7 bases are shared with TRBD2. CDR1 and CDR2 from the germline V gene are GTSNPN and SVGIG (reference sequence). The ends lost 3 bases at V and 2 bases at J; junction bases unmatched: 10. The CDR3 contains 15 residues.

The rearrangement uses TRBV9 and TRBJ2-5, with 7 bases matching TRBD1. This CDR3 contains 15 residues. Germline CDR1 is SGDLS and CDR2 is YYNGEE. Trimming cost V 4 bases and J 5 bases; bases outside gene matches: 11. The CDR3 is CASSSREGGTETQYF. The CDR3, as DNA: TGTGCCAGCAGCTCTAGGGAAGGGGGCACGGAGACCCAGTACTTC.

The count of this clone is one. The V and J genes are TRBV30 and TRBJ2-5; D possibly corresponds to TRBD1 (6 bases). Germline V gene sequence: CDR1 GTSNPN, CDR2 SVGIG (reference sequence). The CDR3 contains 15 residues. The germline V and J ends were trimmed by 4 bases and 4 bases, with 19 bases remaining between them. DNA of the CDR3: TGTGCCTGGACACGTCCAGGGGTTATGGGAGAGACCCAGTACTTC. It is translated as CAWTRPGVMGETQYF.